This T cell receptor (beta chain) came from a study of cytomegalovirus exposure and HLA in healthy donors. Study findings and constraints: Apart from CMV serostatus, no immune exposure information was available.

The PCR had 60 Vbeta and 13 Jbeta primers. The table came from immunoSEQ multiplex PCR; TCRdb's copy has only in-frame clones and leaves some out. The sample holds over 150,000 clones, approximately 78% seen once. Remarks on this clone: Its antigen is undetermined.

CDR1 and CDR2 from the germline V gene are GTSNPN and SVGIG (reference sequence). The CDR3 extends over 12 amino acids. V lost 2 bases and J 4 bases, leaving 7 bases between the germline ends. Sequences were obtained from PBMCs. This TCR derives from a male donor in good health and CMV-seropositive. The V and J genes are TRBV30 and TRBJ2-3; weak D call: TRBD1 (6 bases). CDR3 amino acids: CAWSTGPDTQYF. Written as DNA, the CDR3 is TGTGCCTGGAGTACAGGGCCAGATACGCAGTATTTT.